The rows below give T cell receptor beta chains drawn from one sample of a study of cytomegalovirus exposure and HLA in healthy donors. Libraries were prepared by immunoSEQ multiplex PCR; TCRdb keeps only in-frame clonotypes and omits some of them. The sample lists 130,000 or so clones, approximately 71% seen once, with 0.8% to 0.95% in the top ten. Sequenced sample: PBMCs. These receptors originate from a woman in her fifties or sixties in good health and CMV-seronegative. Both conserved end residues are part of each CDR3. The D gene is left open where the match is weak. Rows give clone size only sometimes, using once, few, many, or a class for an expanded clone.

cdr3_nt: TGTGCCAGCAGTTCCAGCGGGGCCACCGGGGAGCTGTTTTTT
cdr3_aa: CASSSSGATGELFF
d_call: TRBD2
v_call: TRBV27
j_call: TRBJ2-2
clone_size: NA

cdr3_nt: TGTGCCAGCAGATGGGGACAAAGGTGGGGACGAAGGGCTAGCGGGGTCTACAATGAGCAGTTCTTC
cdr3_aa: CASRWGQRWGRRASGVYNEQFF
d_call: TRBD2
v_call: TRBV28
j_call: TRBJ2-1
clone_size: NA

cdr3_nt: TGTGCCAGCAGCCCCTTGGGGGCTGAGTTTGATAATTCACCCCTCCACTTT
cdr3_aa: CASSPLGAEFDNSPLHF
d_call: NA
v_call: TRBV11-2
j_call: TRBJ1-6
clone_size: NA

cdr3_nt: TGTGCCAGCAGCGCAGGGGCAGATACGCAGTATTTT
cdr3_aa: CASSAGADTQYF
d_call: NA
v_call: TRBV11-2
j_call: TRBJ2-3
clone_size: NA

cdr3_nt: TGTGCCAGCAGCTTAAACAGGGGGACTGAAGCTTTCTTT
cdr3_aa: CASSLNRGTEAFF
d_call: TRBD1
v_call: TRBV13
j_call: TRBJ1-1
clone_size: NA

cdr3_nt: TGTGCCAGCAGCTCGGTTAAGGACAGGGACCCAACCTACAATGAGCAGTTCTTC
cdr3_aa: CASSSVKDRDPTYNEQFF
d_call: TRBD1
v_call: TRBV7-9
j_call: TRBJ2-1
clone_size: NA

cdr3_nt: TGTGCCAGCAGTTCCGGGACTAGCGGAGAAGAGACCCAGTACTTC
cdr3_aa: CASSSGTSGEETQYF
d_call: TRBD2
v_call: TRBV27
j_call: TRBJ2-5
clone_size: NA

cdr3_nt: TGTGCCAGCAGTTTAGGGCAGAATGCCTACGAGCAGTACTTC
cdr3_aa: CASSLGQNAYEQYF
d_call: NA
v_call: TRBV27
j_call: TRBJ2-7
clone_size: few

cdr3_nt: TGTGCCAGCAGCGCCGGGACTAGCGGACATCAAGAGACCCAGTACTTC
cdr3_aa: CASSAGTSGHQETQYF
d_call: TRBD2
v_call: TRBV7-3
j_call: TRBJ2-5
clone_size: NA

cdr3_nt: TGCGCCAGCAGCCGGGACTGGGGATCCGAGCAGTACTTC
cdr3_aa: CASSRDWGSEQYF
d_call: NA
v_call: TRBV5-1
j_call: TRBJ2-7
clone_size: few

cdr3_nt: TGTGCCAGCAGCTTAGGGGGACAGGTTCCCAGCGATGAGCAGTTCTTC
cdr3_aa: CASSLGGQVPSDEQFF
d_call: TRBD1
v_call: TRBV7-2
j_call: TRBJ2-1
clone_size: NA

cdr3_nt: TGTGCCAGCAGTTTCTATGTGACTAGCGGAGGAGATACGCAGTATTTT
cdr3_aa: CASSFYVTSGGDTQYF
d_call: TRBD2
v_call: TRBV27
j_call: TRBJ2-3
clone_size: NA

cdr3_nt: TGTGCCAGCAGCTTAGTTGCGGGACTCTCCTACGAGCAGTACTTC
cdr3_aa: CASSLVAGLSYEQYF
d_call: NA
v_call: TRBV11-2
j_call: TRBJ2-7
clone_size: NA

cdr3_nt: TGTGCCAGCAGCAGCGGACAGGGGGACACTGAAGCTTTCTTT
cdr3_aa: CASSSGQGDTEAFF
d_call: TRBD1
v_call: TRBV7-9
j_call: TRBJ1-1
clone_size: NA

cdr3_nt: TGTGCCAGCAGATCAGGGTCCAACTATGGCTACACCTTC
cdr3_aa: CASRSGSNYGYTF
d_call: NA
v_call: TRBV28
j_call: TRBJ1-2
clone_size: NA

cdr3_nt: TGCGCCAGCAGACGAGGAGGACTAGCGGGGAGCACAGATACGCAGTATTTT
cdr3_aa: CASRRGGLAGSTDTQYF
d_call: TRBD2
v_call: TRBV5-1
j_call: TRBJ2-3
clone_size: NA

cdr3_nt: TGTGCCAGCAGCTTGGGTACAACTAATGAAAAACTGTTTTTT
cdr3_aa: CASSLGTTNEKLFF
d_call: NA
v_call: TRBV5-8
j_call: TRBJ1-4
clone_size: NA

cdr3_nt: TGTGCCAGCAGTTTGGCTAGCGGGGGATCCGCATCGTTCTTC
cdr3_aa: CASSLASGGSASFF
d_call: TRBD2
v_call: TRBV27
j_call: TRBJ2-1
clone_size: NA

cdr3_nt: TGTGCCAGCAGCGGAACGGAGAAGGCCAGCAGCAGAGGCAATCAGCCCCAGCATTTT
cdr3_aa: CASSGTEKASSRGNQPQHF
d_call: NA
v_call: TRBV7-9
j_call: TRBJ1-5
clone_size: NA